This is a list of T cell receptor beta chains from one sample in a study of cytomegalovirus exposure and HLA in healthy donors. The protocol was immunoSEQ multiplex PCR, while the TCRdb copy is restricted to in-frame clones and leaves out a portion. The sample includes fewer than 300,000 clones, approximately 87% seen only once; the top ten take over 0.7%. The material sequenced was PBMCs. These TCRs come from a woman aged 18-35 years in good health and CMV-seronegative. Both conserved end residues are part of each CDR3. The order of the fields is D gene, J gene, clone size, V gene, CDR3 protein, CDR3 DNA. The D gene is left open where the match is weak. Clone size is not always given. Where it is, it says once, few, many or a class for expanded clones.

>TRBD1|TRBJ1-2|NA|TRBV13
CASSPGQWNYGYTF
TGTGCCAGCAGCCCGGGACAGTGGAACTATGGCTACACCTTC
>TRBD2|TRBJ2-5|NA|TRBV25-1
CASSAAGGTKETQYF
TGTGCCAGCAGTGCTGCGGGAGGGACCAAAGAGACCCAGTACTTC
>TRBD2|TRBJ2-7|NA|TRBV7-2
CASSVRLAGQPYEQYF
TGTGCCAGCAGCGTCCGACTAGCGGGCCAACCCTACGAGCAGTACTTC
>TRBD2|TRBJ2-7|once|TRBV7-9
CASSLPGSAGAYEQYF
TGTGCCAGCAGCTTACCGGGATCCGCGGGAGCCTACGAGCAGTACTTC
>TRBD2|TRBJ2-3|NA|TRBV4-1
CASSKWASGSVGTDTQYF
TGCGCCAGCAGCAAGTGGGCAAGCGGGAGCGTGGGCACAGATACGCAGTATTTT
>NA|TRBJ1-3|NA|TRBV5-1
CASSLEADQRGNTIYF
TGCGCCAGCAGCTTGGAAGCTGACCAGAGGGGAAACACCATATATTTT
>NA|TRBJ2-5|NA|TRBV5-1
CASSLDRGKTQYF
TGCGCCAGCAGCTTGGATCGGGGAAAGACCCAGTACTTC
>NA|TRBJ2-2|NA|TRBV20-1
CSGLNTGELFF
TGCAGTGGACTTAACACCGGGGAGCTGTTTTTT
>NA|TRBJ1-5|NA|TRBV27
CASSRGGMSNQPQHF
TGTGCCAGCAGTCGGGGAGGTATGAGCAATCAGCCCCAGCATTTT
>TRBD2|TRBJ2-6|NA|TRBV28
CASSNSGTPSGANVLTF
TGTGCCAGCAGCAATAGCGGGACCCCCTCTGGGGCCAACGTCCTGACTTTC
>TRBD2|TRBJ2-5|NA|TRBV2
CATFPGLAGGYQETQYF
TGTGCCACCTTCCCGGGACTAGCGGGAGGTTATCAAGAGACCCAGTACTTC
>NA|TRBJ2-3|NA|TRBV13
CASSLRTKRGADTQYF
TGTGCCAGCAGCCTGCGGACTAAAAGAGGTGCAGATACGCAGTATTTT
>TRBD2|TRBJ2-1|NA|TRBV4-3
CASSPTSGSSYNEQFF
TGCGCCAGCAGCCCGACTAGCGGGAGTTCCTACAATGAGCAGTTCTTC
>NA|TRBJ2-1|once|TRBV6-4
CASSASGTGGEQFF
TGTGCCAGCAGTGCCAGCGGTACTGGCGGTGAGCAGTTCTTC
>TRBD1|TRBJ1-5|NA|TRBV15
CATSRDPTGNNQPQHF
TGTGCCACCAGCAGAGACCCGACAGGGAATAATCAGCCCCAGCATTTT
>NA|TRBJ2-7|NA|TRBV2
CASSREPYEQYF
TGTGCCAGCAGTCGGGAGCCCTACGAGCAGTACTTC
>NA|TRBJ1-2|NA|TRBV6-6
CASSPSTKPGGYTF
TGTGCCAGCAGCCCCTCTACAAAACCGGGGGGCTACACCTTC
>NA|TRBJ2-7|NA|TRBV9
CASSSTNYEQYF
TGTGCCAGCAGCTCCACTAACTACGAGCAGTACTTC
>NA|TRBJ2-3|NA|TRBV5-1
CASANRVTDTQYF
TGCGCCAGCGCGAACAGGGTCACAGATACGCAGTATTTT
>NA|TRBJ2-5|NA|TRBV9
CASSATGSQETQYF
TGTGCCAGCAGCGCAACAGGGAGCCAAGAGACCCAGTACTTC
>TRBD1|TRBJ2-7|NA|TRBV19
CASSIVDRGAGEQYF
TGTGCCAGTAGTATAGTGGACAGGGGTGCAGGCGAGCAGTACTTC
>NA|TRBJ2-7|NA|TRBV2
CASSESGTYEQYF
TGTGCCAGCAGTGAATCCGGGACCTACGAGCAGTACTTC
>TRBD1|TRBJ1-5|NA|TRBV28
CASSHVGRGEHF
TGTGCCAGCAGTCACGTGGGCAGGGGGGAGCATTTT
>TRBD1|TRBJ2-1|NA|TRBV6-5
CASRPPGGEQFF
TGTGCCAGCAGACCCCCAGGGGGTGAGCAGTTCTTC
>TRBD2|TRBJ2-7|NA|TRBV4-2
CASSQDLHGLAGYYEQYF
TGTGCCAGCAGCCAAGATCTACATGGGCTAGCGGGCTACTACGAGCAGTACTTC
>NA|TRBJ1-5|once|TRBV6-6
CASSLPQGQPQHF
TGTGCCAGCAGCCTCCCCCAGGGCCAGCCCCAGCATTTT
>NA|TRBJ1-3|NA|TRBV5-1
CASSPRGQAPSGNTIYF
TGCGCCAGCAGCCCCCGTGGGCAGGCGCCTTCTGGAAACACCATATATTTT
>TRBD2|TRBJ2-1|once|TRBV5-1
CASSQIITSGRSIYNEQFF
TGCGCCAGCAGTCAAATCATAACTAGCGGGAGAAGCATTTACAATGAGCAGTTCTTC
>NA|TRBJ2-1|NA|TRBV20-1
CSARRGNEQFF
TGCAGTGCAAGGAGAGGGAATGAGCAGTTCTTC
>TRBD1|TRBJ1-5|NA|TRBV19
CASSSSGGERPQHF
TGTGCCAGTAGTAGTTCAGGGGGCGAACGGCCCCAGCATTTT
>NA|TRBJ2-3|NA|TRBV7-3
CASSLGPLARDTQYF
TGTGCCAGCAGCTTAGGTCCCCTAGCGAGGGATACGCAGTATTTT
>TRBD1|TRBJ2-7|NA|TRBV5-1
CASSLAGTGIYEQYF
TGCGCCAGCAGCTTGGCCGGGACAGGGATCTACGAGCAGTACTTC
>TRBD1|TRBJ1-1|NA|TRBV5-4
CASSPDRGYTEAFF
TGTGCCAGCAGCCCGGACAGGGGGTACACTGAAGCTTTCTTT
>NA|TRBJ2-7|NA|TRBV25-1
CASSEATASYEQYF
TGTGCCAGCAGTGAAGCGACAGCCAGCTACGAGCAGTACTTC
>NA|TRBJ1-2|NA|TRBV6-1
CASSPRSGDGYTF
TGTGCCAGCAGTCCCCGTTCAGGGGATGGCTACACCTTC